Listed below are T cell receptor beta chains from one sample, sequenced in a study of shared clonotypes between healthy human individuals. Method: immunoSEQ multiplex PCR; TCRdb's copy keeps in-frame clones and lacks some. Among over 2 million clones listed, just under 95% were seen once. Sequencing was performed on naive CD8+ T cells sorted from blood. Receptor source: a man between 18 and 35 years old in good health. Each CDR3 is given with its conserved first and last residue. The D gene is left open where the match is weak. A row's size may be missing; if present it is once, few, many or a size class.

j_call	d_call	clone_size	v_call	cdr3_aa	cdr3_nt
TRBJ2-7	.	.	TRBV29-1	CSVVPPSAEYEQYF	TGCAGCGTTGTTCCTCCTAGCGCGGAGTACGAGCAGTACTTC
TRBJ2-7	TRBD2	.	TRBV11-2	CASSLDLVGGYEQYF	TGTGCCAGCAGCTTAGATCTCGTGGGGGGGTACGAGCAGTACTTC
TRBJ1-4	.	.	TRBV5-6	CASSPKTAGFSEKLFF	TGTGCCAGCAGCCCGAAAACTGCAGGGTTCAGTGAAAAACTGTTTTTT
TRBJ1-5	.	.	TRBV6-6	CASSLGLDQPQHF	TGTGCCAGCAGTCTGGGGTTGGATCAGCCCCAGCATTTT
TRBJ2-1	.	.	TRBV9	CASSVGSGKAYNEQFF	TGTGCCAGCAGCGTAGGATCGGGGAAGGCCTACAATGAGCAGTTCTTC
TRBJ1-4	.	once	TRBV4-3	CASSRGFQGANEKLFF	TGCGCCAGCAGCCGAGGGTTCCAGGGTGCCAATGAAAAACTGTTTTTT
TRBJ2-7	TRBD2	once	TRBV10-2	CAGGPSGSSYEQYF	TGCGCCGGGGGCCCCAGCGGGAGCTCCTACGAGCAGTACTTC
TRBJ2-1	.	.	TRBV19	CASSTGLYNEQFF	TGTGCCAGTAGTACGGGACTTTACAATGAGCAGTTCTTC
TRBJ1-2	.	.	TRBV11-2	CASSLDSLTNYGYTF	TGTGCCAGCAGCTTGGACAGTTTAACTAACTATGGCTACACCTTC
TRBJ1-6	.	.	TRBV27	CASRSGGGPLHF	TGTGCCAGCAGATCGGGGGGCGGTCCCCTCCACTTT
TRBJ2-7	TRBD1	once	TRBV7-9	CASSFKAGTGDYEQYF	TGTGCCAGCAGCTTTAAGGCAGGGACAGGGGACTACGAGCAGTACTTC
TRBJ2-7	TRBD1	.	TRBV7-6	CASSSGTGNYEQYF	TGTGCCAGCAGCAGCGGGACAGGGAACTACGAGCAGTACTTC
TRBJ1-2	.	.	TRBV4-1	CASSQDHIGSNYGYTF	TGCGCCAGCAGCCAAGATCATATCGGCTCTAACTATGGCTACACCTTC
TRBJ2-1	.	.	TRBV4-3	CASSYRYSSYNEQFF	TGCGCCAGCAGCTACCGGTATTCCTCCTACAATGAGCAGTTCTTC
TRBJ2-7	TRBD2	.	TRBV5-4	CASSRTGTSRHEQYF	TGTGCCAGCAGCCGCACCGGGACTAGTCGCCACGAGCAGTACTTC